This T cell receptor beta chain appears in the sequencing data of a study of metastatic and nonmetastatic thyroid tumors. Background on the study: Repertoire comparison spanned blood and tumor or nodule tissue of malignant and benign thyroid patients.

Whole-study findings and limits: Malignant thyroid tumors reportedly had TCR beta diversity that was significantly higher than in benign nodules, in blood and tumor.

Turning to this clone: Its antigen is as yet unknown. The sample carries other DNA sequences with the same CDR3.

Germline V lookup: CDR1 SGHNT, CDR2 YYREEE (reference sequence). V lost 3 bases and J lost 1, with 9 bases in between. The CDR3 has 14 amino acids. No treatment of any kind had been given to any patient before thyroid surgery. Methods used by the authors: A classifier for distant metastasis in papillary thyroid cancer was constructed using CDR3 differences observed across clinicopathological groups. TCRdb reprocessed the PCR reads using MiXCR. These V and J calls derive from TCRdb rather than the authors' analysis. This sample carries tens of thousands of clones, less than 25% of them seen once, and the ten largest clones take 15%.

The sequenced sample was blood. This receptor was taken from a female donor with papillary thyroid cancer or a benign thyroid nodule (not recorded which). Some clones in this sample may be carry-over from other donors' samples. The rearrangement joins TRBV5-4 to TRBJ2-3; D call uncertain. The CDR3 region has the DNA TGTGCCAGCAGCTCGGTAGGACGCACAGATACGCAGTATTTT. Protein sequence: CASSSVGRTDTQYF.